This is a list of T cell receptor beta chains from one sample in a study of blood T cell repertoires in COVID-19. Sequenced by immunoSEQ multiplex PCR; TCRdb stores in-frame clones only, minus some. The repertoire holds 150,000 to 200,000 clones, with 88% as singletons. The material sequenced was peripheral blood. These receptors all come from a middle-aged man with active or convalescent COVID-19. Each CDR3 is given without its conserved first and last residue.

TRBV23-1	TRBJ2-3	ASSQSGTVTDTQY
TRBV2	TRBJ1-1	ASKREDTENTEAF
TRBV6-2/TRBV6-3	TRBJ2-5	ASSYMDYPQGDETQY
TRBV7-9	TRBJ2-7	ASSLVPSEQY
TRBV25-1	TRBJ1-6	ASSPRQVSHSPLH
TRBV11-3	TRBJ2-1	ASSSSGGALEYNEQF
TRBV6-5	TRBJ1-1	ASSTGMNTEAF
TRBV28	TRBJ1-3	ASSLSAGRNTIY
TRBV27	TRBJ2-7	ASSFPGGYEQY
TRBV7-8	TRBJ1-1	ASSVNPGQGNTEAF
TRBV28	TRBJ1-2	ASSLPVAGPIAYGYT
TRBV19	TRBJ2-1	ASSIGSSYNEQF
TRBV19	TRBJ1-1	ASSANMNTEAF
TRBV9	TRBJ2-2	ASSDRTGDGGELF
TRBV11-3	TRBJ1-2	ASSLGGGQDNYGYT
TRBV19	TRBJ1-1	ASSLGLNTEAF
TRBV5-1	TRBJ1-1	ASSSLGGGGLSTEAF
TRBV6-5	TRBJ2-2	ASSYSGLVNTGELF
TRBV5-6	TRBJ2-5	ASSVGLAGGQETQY
TRBV21-1	TRBJ1-5	ASSKEQDRGGQPQH
TRBV5-1	TRBJ2-7	ASSAGLAGVHEQY
TRBV6-2/TRBV6-3	TRBJ2-4	ASSSPSGTSLHIQY
TRBV28	TRBJ1-6	ASSSWTVNNSPLH
TRBV7-9	TRBJ1-2	ASSSSGQYYGYT
TRBV5-5	TRBJ1-1	ASSLLPGTEAF
TRBV6-4	TRBJ2-7	ASRPGLLSYEQY